These 31 T cell receptor beta chains were sequenced from one sample in a study of T cells in Graves' hyperthyroidism and ophthalmopathy. Amplification yielded TCR beta CDR3 regions, with RNA transcripts as the source. A set of HTBI primers served as the primers for a first-round RT-PCR of the TCR CDR3. TCRdb re-derived calls from the multiplex PCR reads in MiXCR, one entry per CDR3 protein. The sample has about 700,000 distinct CDR3 sequences; less than 45% are singletons. Sequenced: peripheral blood or thyroid tissue (not recorded which). The receptors come from an adult man with Graves' disease, either hyperthyroidism or ophthalmopathy (not recorded which).

This clonotype came up many times. The chain recombines TRBV29-1 with TRBJ1-2, with 8 nucleotides matching TRBD1. This CDR3 comprises 13 residues. Germline loops: CDR1 SQVTM, CDR2 ANQGSEA. V was pared by 8 bases and J by 4 bases, with 9 bases of the junction left unmatched. The DNA for the CDR3 is TGCAGCACCGGACTAGACAGGGGCTATGGCTACACCTTC. This gives the protein CSTGLDRGYGYTF.

The gene calls are TRBV20-1 and TRBJ2-5, with D tentatively TRBD1 (6 bases). CDR1 and CDR2 from the germline V gene are DFQATT and SNEGSKA (reference sequence). V dropped 3 bases and J dropped 9 bases, with 17 bases sitting between them. This CDR3 contains 13 residues. CDR3 protein: CSASTGTNQPQYF. CDR3 DNA: TGCAGTGCTAGTACAGGGACAAATCAGCCCCAGTACTTC.

Remarks on this clonotype: A much larger clone differs by one base, so this may be a read error. V usage is TRBV6-4 and J usage is TRBJ1-6; D may be TRBD1 (5 bases). Deletions cut 3 bases from V and 9 bases from J, with 18 bases between. The CDR3 contains 16 residues. Per the germline V gene, CDR1 is MRHNA and CDR2 is SNTAGT. The CDR3 DNA reads as TGTGCCAGCAGTGAGTCGTCTGACAGTTTTAGTTCACCCCTCCACTTT. This sequence encodes CASSESSDSFSSPLHF.

The genes are TRBV5-1 and TRBJ1-1, with 8 bases fitting TRBD1. Germline loops: CDR1 SGHRS, CDR2 YFSETQ. CDR3 length: 14 residues. V trimming: 4 bases; J trimming: 4 bases; junction bases outside the gene matches: 6. The CDR3 DNA reads TGCGCCAGCAGCCCTGATGGGACAGGCACTGAAGCTTTCTTT. The encoded protein is CASSPDGTGTEAFF.

This chain links TRBV14 with TRBJ2-5; D possibly corresponds to TRBD2 (6 bases). The CDR3 is made up of 15 amino acids. CDR1 is SGHDN and CDR2 is FVKESK in the germline V gene. The V and J ends lost 2 bases and 5 bases respectively, with 15 bases between them. In nucleotides, the CDR3 is TGTGCCAGCAGCCAACTCTGGGGGGTCGGGGAGACCCAGTACTTC. As protein: CASSQLWGVGETQYF.

The table lists this clonotype with many counts. This chain uses TRBV19 with TRBJ1-1; tentatively, D is TRBD1 (5 bases). The V end lost 7 bases, the J end lost 0 bases, and 9 bases lay between the germline ends. The germline V gene encodes CDR1 LNHDA and CDR2 SQIVND (reference sequence). The CDR3 totals 13 residues. CDR3 sequence reads: CASNTGLNTEAFF. The CDR3 region has the DNA TGTGCCAGTAATACAGGCTTGAACACTGAAGCTTTCTTT.

This clonotype was picked up a small number of times. At one of its ends the junction is not consistent with the germline gene, which may arise from a read error. The J gene is TRBJ1-5, the V gene TRBV7-6; 7 bases agree with TRBD1. CDR3 length: 13 residues. Germline CDR1 is SGHVS and CDR2 is FNYEAQ. The DNA of the CDR3 is TGTGCCCGCAGCTTAGGGGGCGACCAGCCCCAGCATTTT. It codes for CARSLGGDQPQHF.

The rearrangement links TRBV2 to TRBJ2-3; weak D call: TRBD1 (6 bases). Germline-derived CDR1 and CDR2 are SNHLY and FYNNEI. This CDR3 is built from 13 residues. The ends were cut back, 7 bases at V and 2 bases at J, with 10 bases in the middle. As DNA, the CDR3 is TGTGCCAGCAACAGGGACCTCACAGATACGCAGTATTTT. Translation: CASNRDLTDTQYF.

The V and J genes are TRBV25-1 and TRBJ1-4; 7 bases align to TRBD1. The junction had 11 bases not matched to a gene; V was cut back by 6 bases and J by 7 bases. In germline, CDR1 is MGHDK, CDR2 SYGVNS. CDR3 size: 15 residues. The CDR3 sequence is CASRSGGPGVEKLFF. The CDR3, as DNA: TGTGCCAGCAGATCAGGGGGTCCCGGCGTTGAAAAACTGTTTTTT.

The chain couples TRBV29-1 to TRBJ1-4, with a weak D call TRBD1 (6 bases). This CDR3 region has 11 residues. Germline V gives CDR1 SQVTM, CDR2 ANQGSEA. V was clipped by 4 bases and J by 7 bases, with 7 bases between them. CDR3 DNA: TGCAGCGTTGCCAGGGGTGAAAAACTGTTTTTT. This sequence encodes CSVARGEKLFF.

V is TRBV29-1 and J is TRBJ2-3, with D uncertain. V lost 4 bases and J 4 bases, leaving 9 bases between the germline ends. The length of the CDR3 is 12 residues. Germline V gene lookup returns CDR1 SQVTM and CDR2 ANQGSEA. The CDR3 here is CSVGVRADTQYF. CDR3 bases: TGCAGCGTTGGCGTCCGGGCAGATACGCAGTATTTT.

Details on this clonotype: A much larger clonotype is one base distant, so this may be a read error. The CDR3 coding sequence is TGTGCCCCCAGTGACGCCCAGACGGGGTCCCAAGAGACCCAGTACTTC. Protein sequence: CAPSDAQTGSQETQYF. The rearrangement links TRBV24-1 to TRBJ2-5, with D perhaps TRBD2 (5 bases). CDR1 KGHDR and CDR2 SFDVKD come from the germline V gene. The CDR3 extends over 16 amino acids.

The table lists this clonotype with a count of one. The chain has TRBV15 and TRBJ1-6; D possibly corresponds to TRBD1 (6 bases). The germline V gene encodes CDR1 LNHNV and CDR2 YYDKDF (reference sequence). This CDR3 has 15 residues. The germline V and J ends were trimmed by 0 bases and 9 bases, with 12 bases remaining between them. The CDR3 DNA is TGTGCCACCAGCAGAGATGCAGGGGCAGGTTCACCCCTCCACTTT. Its protein product is CATSRDAGAGSPLHF.

This clonotype came up once. The V call is TRBV7-2, the J call TRBJ1-3; D unclear. Germline lookup yields CDR1 SGHTA and CDR2 FQGNSA. V shed 3 bases and J shed 3 bases, with 15 bases lying between them. CDR3 length equals 16 residues. The CDR3: CASSFIAGADGNTIYF. As DNA, the CDR3 is TGTGCCAGCAGCTTCATAGCGGGAGCGGATGGAAACACCATATATTTT.

This clonotype was seen a few times. The chain links TRBV7-8 to TRBJ1-2; no reliable D call. This CDR3 has 16 amino acids. Germline CDR1 reads SGHVS; CDR2 reads FQNEAQ. V dropped 1 base and J dropped 6 bases, with 18 bases sitting between them. The CDR3 reads CASSLDSGFSSNGYTF. The CDR3 DNA is TGTGCCAGCAGCTTAGACTCGGGGTTTTCTTCGAATGGCTACACCTTC.

This chain connects TRBV2 to TRBJ1-6, with D possibly matching TRBD1 (5 bases). Trimming stripped 7 bases from V and 10 bases from J, with 17 bases between. The CDR3 has 14 residues. Germline loops: CDR1 SNHLY, CDR2 FYNNEI. CDR3 DNA: TGTGCCAGCACCGGGGGAGGGAAAGGATCACCCCTCCACTTT. Its translation is CASTGGGKGSPLHF.

J is TRBJ1-1 and V is TRBV6-6; D is uncertain. Germline assignment: CDR1 MNHNY and CDR2 SVGAGI (reference sequence). V lost 2 bases to trimming and J lost 6 bases, with 4 bases between them. The CDR3 sequence is 11 residues long. The CDR3 region has the DNA TGTGCCAGCAGTTACACAGCTGAAGCTTTCTTT. This encodes CASSYTAEAFF.

The rearrangement uses TRBV29-1 and TRBJ2-5; D is ambiguous. There are 12 residues in the CDR3. Trimming took 6 bases from V and 1 from J, leaving 9 bases between them. Germline lookup yields CDR1 SQVTM and CDR2 ANQGSEA. The CDR3 DNA is TGCAGCGTGTGGGGTGGCCAAGAGACCCAGTACTTC. Translation gives CSVWGGQETQYF.

This clonotype was observed a handful of times. V is TRBV20-1 and J is TRBJ1-2; 8 nucleotides match TRBD1. This CDR3 is 18 amino acids long. Germline V CDR1 and CDR2: DFQATT, SNEGSKA (reference sequence). V lost 6 bases, J lost 8 bases, and 26 bases stayed unmatched. In nucleotides, the CDR3 is TGCAGTGCGGCGGGGGAAGGGACAGGACTTAATAAGGCCTACGGCTACACCTTC. Translated: CSAAGEGTGLNKAYGYTF.

The V gene is TRBV20-1, the J gene TRBJ1-1; unclear D gene. CDR3 length: 15 residues. V lost 0 bases, J lost 0 bases, and 11 bases lay in between. Germline CDR1 and CDR2: DFQATT and SNEGSKA (reference sequence). The CDR3 reads CSARDSRIMNTEAFF. In nucleotides, the CDR3 is TGCAGTGCTAGAGATTCGAGGATTATGAACACTGAAGCTTTCTTT.

This clonotype was seen at least ten times. A read error may produce the germline difference seen at one junction end. CDR3 protein: CASSLGQGATYEQYF. CDR3 coding DNA: TGTGCCAGCAGCTTAGGACAGGGGGCAACCTACGAGCAGTACTTC. This chain connects TRBV5-1 to TRBJ2-7; TRBD1 matches 11 bases. Germline-derived CDR1 and CDR2 are SGHRS and YFSETQ. CDR3 length equals 15 residues.

Regarding this clonotype: A much larger clone sits a single nucleotide away, making a read error possible. V usage is TRBV7-2 and J usage is TRBJ2-7; D gene unclear. V dropped 1 base and J dropped 5 bases, with 9 bases sitting between them. CDR1 is SGHTA, CDR2 FQGNSA, per germline. This CDR3 comprises 13 residues. As DNA, the CDR3 is TGTGCCAGCAGCTTAGTAGTCCCCCACGAGCAGTACTTC. Its translation: CASSLVVPHEQYF.

This clonotype was counted between two and nine times. The chain employs TRBV29-1 and TRBJ1-3, with D perhaps TRBD1 (6 bases). The CDR3 totals 13 residues. Germline lookup yields CDR1 SQVTM and CDR2 ANQGSEA. V dropped 5 bases and J dropped 4 bases, with 12 bases sitting between them. The CDR3 protein is CSVSRQAGNTIYF. CDR3 bases: TGCAGCGTTTCTCGACAGGCCGGAAACACCATATATTTT.

V gene TRBV5-1 combines with J gene TRBJ1-1; D gene ambiguous. The V end lost 5 bases, the J end lost 5 bases, and 16 bases lay between the germline ends. Germline V CDR1 and CDR2: SGHRS, YFSETQ. The CDR3 runs to 14 residues. The CDR3 spells CASRSTWERTEAFF. CDR3 bases: TGCGCCAGCAGGTCGACTTGGGAGAGAACTGAAGCTTTCTTT.

This clonotype was counted a few times. This CDR3 is CASSLDGQAEETQYF. The CDR3 DNA is TGTGCCAGCAGCTTAGATGGCCAGGCAGAAGAGACCCAGTACTTC. The V gene is TRBV7-9, the J gene TRBJ2-5; the D is unclear. The CDR3 contains 15 residues. The V and J ends lost 1 base and 3 bases respectively, with 12 bases between them. The germline gives CDR1 SEHNR, CDR2 FQNEAQ (reference sequence).

The chain combines TRBV6-1 with TRBJ1-6, with 8 bases aligning to TRBD1. CDR3 size: 14 residues. J gave up 9 bases and V 2 bases, and 3 bases lay outside the gene matches. Germline lookup yields CDR1 MNHNS and CDR2 SASEGT. The CDR3 bases are TGTGCCAGCAGTGAAACAGGGGGAGGTTCACCCCTCCACTTT. Translated: CASSETGGGSPLHF.

The J gene is TRBJ1-3, the V gene TRBV29-1; TRBD1 might be the D (6 bases). The germline CDR1 and CDR2 sequences are SQVTM and ANQGSEA. This CDR3 is 15 amino acids long. Trimming pared 4 bases from V and 8 bases from J, leaving 21 bases between. CDR3 coding DNA: TGCAGCGTTGTTTCAGGGGTGGCACGAGAAGACACCATATATTTT. Residues: CSVVSGVAREDTIYF.

J is TRBJ1-2 and V is TRBV7-9; 10 nucleotides agree with TRBD1. With V trimmed by 5 bases and J by 6 bases, 12 bases remained unmatched. Looked up from germline, CDR1 is SEHNR and CDR2 is FQNEAQ (reference sequence). There are 16 residues in the CDR3. CDR3 bases: TGTGCCAGCAGCCATCTGCCGGGACAGGGGAGCGATGGCTACACCTTC. This gives the protein CASSHLPGQGSDGYTF.

The rearrangement uses TRBV19 and TRBJ1-2; D might be TRBD1 (5 bases). Germline V CDR1 and CDR2: LNHDA, SQIVND (reference sequence). This CDR3 is 13 amino acids long. The V end lost 4 bases, the J end lost 6 bases, and 12 bases lay between the germline ends. The CDR3, as DNA: TGTGCCAGTAGTACTATAGGGGCGAATGGCTACACCTTC. Amino acid sequence: CASSTIGANGYTF.

The chain uses TRBV25-1 and TRBJ1-2; 9 bases line up with TRBD1. The J segment lost 6 bases and the V segment lost 11 bases, leaving 1 base of the junction unmatched. Germline V lookup: CDR1 MGHDK, CDR2 SYGVNS. The CDR3 is 10 amino acids. CDR3 sequence reads: CAGTGNGYTF. CDR3 DNA sequence: TGTGCCGGGACAGGGAATGGCTACACCTTC.

In this sample, this clonotype turned up many times. This chain connects TRBV7-9 to TRBJ1-5; possible D gene TRBD1, 6 bases. In germline, CDR1 is SEHNR, CDR2 FQNEAQ (reference sequence). The CDR3 spans 13 residues. Trimming pared 5 bases from V and 7 bases from J, leaving 12 bases between. The CDR3 DNA reads TGTGCCAGCAGCCTACAGGGAGAACAGCCCCAGCATTTT. It is translated as CASSLQGEQPQHF.